This TCR beta chain was found in a study of persistence of HIV-infected CD4 T cells. On the study more broadly: The sample holds CD4+ T cells responsive to CMV or HIV-1 Gag.

The immunoSEQ assay was version 4, run in survey mode. Here immunoSEQ multiplex PCR was the method, and the copy in TCRdb shows in-frame clones only, minus some. This sample carries around 28,000 clones, 78% of them seen once, and the ten largest clones take roughly 0.8%. There are 15 residues in the CDR3. V lost 1 base to trimming and J lost 5 bases, with 11 bases between them. From germline, CDR1 is MGHRA and CDR2 YSYEKL. Stimulation used about 10 ug/mL lysate from CMV-infected fibroblasts. Sorted nonresponding memory CD4+ T cells were CD40L-negative, CD69-negative, CD45RO-high. For at least 4 years, plasma HIV-1 RNA was undetectable (<50 copies/mL). This clone occurred once. Its antigen remains unidentified.

Sequences were derived from CD4+ T cells sorted from PBMCs after roughly 20-hour stimulation, sampled from a patient who received antiretroviral therapy. The rearrangement uses TRBV4-1 and TRBJ2-2, with D possibly matching TRBD2 (5 bases). The TCR sequence derives from an adult woman with HIV who was CMV-seropositive. The CDR3 reads CASSQVRGATGELFF. In DNA, the CDR3 is TGCGCCAGCAGCCAAGTCCGGGGAGCTACCGGGGAGCTGTTTTTT.